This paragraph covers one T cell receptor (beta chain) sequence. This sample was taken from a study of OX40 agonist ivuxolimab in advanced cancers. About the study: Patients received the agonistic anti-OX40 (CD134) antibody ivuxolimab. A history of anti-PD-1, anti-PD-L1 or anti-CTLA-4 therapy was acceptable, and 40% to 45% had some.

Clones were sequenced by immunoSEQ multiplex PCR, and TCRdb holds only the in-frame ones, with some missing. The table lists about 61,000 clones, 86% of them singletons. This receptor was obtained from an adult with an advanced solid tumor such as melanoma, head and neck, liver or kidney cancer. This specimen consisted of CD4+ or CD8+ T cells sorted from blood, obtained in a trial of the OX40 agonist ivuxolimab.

In DNA form, the CDR3 reads TGTGCCAGCAGCCCCCTAGCGGGGGGGCCGGGCACCGGGGAGCTGTTTTTT. This codes for CASSPLAGGPGTGELFF. The rearrangement links TRBV7-2 to TRBJ2-2, with 12 bases aligning to TRBD2. The junction had 8 bases not matched to a gene; V was cut back by 5 bases and J by 4 bases. The CDR3 covers 17 residues. Germline-derived CDR1 and CDR2 are SGHTA and FQGNSA.